These T cell receptor beta chains were read from a single sample in a study of T cell clusters in autoimmune cytopenias. TCRdb reworked the multiplex PCR reads into one entry per CDR3 protein, no DNA. The table counts fewer than 8,500 distinct CDR3 sequences; approximately 5% lies in the top ten. The sequenced sample consisted of peripheral blood. The receptors were gathered from a human donor with an autoimmune cytopenia or autoimmune hepatitis (not recorded which). CDR3s include the opening cysteine and the closing phenylalanine or tryptophan. The size field is filled for only some rows; it gives once, few, many or a size class.

TRBJ2-3	TRBV9	.	CASSVILADWGTDTQYF
TRBJ2-3	TRBV19	.	CASKGAGGPRDTQYF
TRBJ2-3	TRBV19	medium-sized	CASSPRTSTDTQYF
TRBJ1-5	TRBV5-6	medium-sized	CASSSMGPNQPQHF
TRBJ2-2	TRBV11-2	medium-sized	CASSLGTKNTGELFF
TRBJ1-1	TRBV10-3	.	CAISHQWPGGVGDTEAFF
TRBJ2-7	TRBV20-1	.	CSAYRLGLSLEQYF
TRBJ1-5	TRBV28	.	CASSPPEGNQPQHF
TRBJ1-3	TRBV19	medium-sized	CASRFRDGKRNTIYF
TRBJ1-5	TRBV6-1	.	CASSEPGWSSLQGQPQHF
TRBJ2-7	TRBV7-9	medium-sized	CASSLPADYEQYF
TRBJ1-1	TRBV11-2	medium-sized	CASSRARATEAFF
TRBJ1-5	TRBV28	.	CASSFIRYSNQPQHF
TRBJ2-7	TRBV20-1	.	CSAESPYTYEQYF
TRBJ2-1	TRBV19	.	CASLAGGPDEQFF
TRBJ2-3	TRBV20-1	.	CSARWVPLAGGPPDTQYF
TRBJ2-3	TRBV24-1	.	CATSDRLDEDTQYF
TRBJ1-6	TRBV4-1	.	CASSQVPPGVRNSPLHF
TRBJ2-7	TRBV6-2/TRBV6-3	.	CASSYLSSSGREQYF
TRBJ1-6	TRBV7-2	medium-sized	CASSADRERPLHF
TRBJ2-7	TRBV10-2	.	CASASGPTEQYF
TRBJ2-2	TRBV12-3/TRBV12-4	medium-sized	CASNPGLHTGELFF
TRBJ2-5	TRBV10-3	medium-sized	CAISAGQQWGETQYF
TRBJ2-7	TRBV27	.	CASSFHSSYEQYF
TRBJ2-4	TRBV6-6	.	CASSGQGLNIQYF
TRBJ1-1	TRBV20-1	.	CSAKTQGDTEAFF
TRBJ1-3	TRBV18	medium-sized	CASSPTGQSSGNTIYF
TRBJ2-7	TRBV29-1	medium-sized	CSVVGLAGVPYEQYF
TRBJ2-1	TRBV6-2/TRBV6-3	.	CASSYRRGSNEQFF
TRBJ2-7	TRBV21-1	.	CASSYRASSYEQYF